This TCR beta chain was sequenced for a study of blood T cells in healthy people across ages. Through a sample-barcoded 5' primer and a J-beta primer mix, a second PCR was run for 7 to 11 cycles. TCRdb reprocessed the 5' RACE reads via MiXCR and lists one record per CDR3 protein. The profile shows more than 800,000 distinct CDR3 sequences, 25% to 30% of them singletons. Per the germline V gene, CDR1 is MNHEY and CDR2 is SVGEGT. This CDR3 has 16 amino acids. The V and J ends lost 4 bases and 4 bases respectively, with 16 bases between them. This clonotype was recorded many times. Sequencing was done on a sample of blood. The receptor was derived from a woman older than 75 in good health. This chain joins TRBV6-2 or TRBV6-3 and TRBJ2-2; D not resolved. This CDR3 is CASSSKLSGSTGELFF. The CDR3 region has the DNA TGTGCCAGCAGTTCCAAACTTTCGGGTTCCACCGGGGAGCTGTTTTTT.